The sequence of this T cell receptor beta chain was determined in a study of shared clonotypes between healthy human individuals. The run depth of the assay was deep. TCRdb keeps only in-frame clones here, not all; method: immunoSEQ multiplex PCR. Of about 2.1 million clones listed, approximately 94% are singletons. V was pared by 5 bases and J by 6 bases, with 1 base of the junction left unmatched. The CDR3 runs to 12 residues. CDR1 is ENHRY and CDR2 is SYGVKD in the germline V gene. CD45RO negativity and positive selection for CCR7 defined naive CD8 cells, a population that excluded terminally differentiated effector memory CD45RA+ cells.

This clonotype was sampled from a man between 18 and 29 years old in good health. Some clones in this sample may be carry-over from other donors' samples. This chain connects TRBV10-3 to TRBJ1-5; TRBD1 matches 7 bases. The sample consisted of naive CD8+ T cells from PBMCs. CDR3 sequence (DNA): TGTGCCATCAGTACAGGGGTTCAGCCCCAGCATTTT. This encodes CAISTGVQPQHF.